Listed below are T cell receptor beta chains from one sample, sequenced in a study of T cells in Graves' hyperthyroidism and ophthalmopathy. TCRdb independently ran MiXCR on the multiplex PCR reads; one entry per CDR3 protein. The data contain hundreds of thousands of distinct CDR3 sequences, approximately 23% of them singletons. What was sequenced was blood. All receptors derive from a man aged 25 to 40 with Graves' ophthalmopathy. Both conserved end residues are part of each CDR3. Each record gives: D gene, J gene, clone size, V gene, CDR3 protein, CDR3 DNA. A D gene is named only where the DNA matches it firmly. Not every row has a clone size; where given, it reads once, few, many or a size class.

>TRBD2|TRBJ2-7|NA|TRBV12-3/TRBV12-4
CASSRETSGPYEQYF
TGTGCCAGCAGCCGCGAGACTAGCGGACCCTACGAGCAGTACTTC
>TRBD1|TRBJ1-1|few|TRBV19
CASSRTGSSNTEAFF
TGTGCCAGTAGTAGGACAGGCTCGTCGAACACTGAAGCTTTCTTT
>NA|TRBJ1-1|many|TRBV30
CAWSVRGARGEAFF
TGTGCCTGGAGTGTGAGAGGGGCGCGGGGTGAAGCTTTCTTT
>TRBD2|TRBJ2-3|NA|TRBV11-1
CASSQLKTSGTFGDTQYF
TGTGCCAGCAGCCAGCTTAAGACTAGCGGGACCTTTGGGGATACGCAGTATTTT
>NA|TRBJ2-5|NA|TRBV3-1
CASSQPPGTQYF
TGTGCCAGCAGCCAGCCCCCGGGGACCCAGTACTTC
>NA|TRBJ2-7|many|TRBV11-2
CASSPGLEQYF
TGTGCCAGCAGCCCCGGCCTCGAGCAGTACTTC
>NA|TRBJ2-7|NA|TRBV5-6
CASSWEHYLSYEQYF
TGTGCCAGCAGCTGGGAACATTACCTCTCCTACGAGCAGTACTTC
>NA|TRBJ2-7|NA|TRBV9
CASSVAGVQDEQYF
TGTGCCAGCAGCGTAGCTGGGGTTCAGGACGAGCAGTACTTC
>NA|TRBJ2-3|many|TRBV28
CATLRSTDTQYF
TGTGCCACCCTCCGTAGCACAGATACGCAGTATTTT
>NA|TRBJ1-3|NA|TRBV7-9
CASTTGNGNTIYF
TGTGCCAGTACCACAGGGAACGGAAACACCATATATTTT
>NA|TRBJ1-1|many|TRBV12-5
CASARWGFAEAFF
TGTGCTAGTGCCCGCTGGGGTTTCGCTGAAGCTTTCTTT
>TRBD2|TRBJ2-2|NA|TRBV2
CASSRLAGGPVTGELFF
TGTGCCAGCAGTAGACTAGCGGGAGGGCCGGTCACCGGGGAGCTGTTTTTT
>NA|TRBJ1-2|NA|TRBV24-1
CATSDLTGYGYTF
TGTGCCACCAGTGACTTGACAGGCTATGGCTACACCTTC
>TRBD2|TRBJ2-3|many|TRBV7-9
CASSLAGTRTDTQYF
TGTGCCAGCAGCTTAGCGGGGACTAGGACAGATACGCAGTATTTT
>NA|TRBJ1-5|many|TRBV28
CASSFDRGGNQPQHF
TGTGCCAGCAGTTTTGACCGAGGGGGCAATCAGCCCCAGCATTTT
>TRBD2|TRBJ2-7|few|TRBV5-5
CASSWGLAGAYEQYF
TGTGCCAGCAGCTGGGGACTAGCGGGAGCCTACGAGCAGTACTTC
>NA|TRBJ2-2|few|TRBV7-3
CASSLRMSGGGGELFF
TGTGCCAGCAGCTTAAGGATGTCAGGGGGGGGCGGGGAGCTGTTTTTT
>NA|TRBJ2-3|few|TRBV4-2
CASSQDRRPPRTDTQYF
TGTGCCAGCAGCCAAGATCGACGGCCACCACGCACAGATACGCAGTATTTT
>NA|TRBJ1-2|NA|TRBV27
CASSLSGGNYGYTF
TGTGCCAGCAGTTTATCGGGCGGCAACTATGGCTACACCTTC
>NA|TRBJ2-7|few|TRBV12-3/TRBV12-4
CASSYGLLTGEQYF
TGTGCCAGCAGCTACGGACTATTAACCGGGGAGCAGTACTTC
>TRBD1|TRBJ1-1|NA|TRBV3-1
CASSQLGQGKTEAFF
TGTGCCAGCAGCCAACTGGGACAGGGTAAAACTGAAGCTTTCTTT
>TRBD1|TRBJ1-1|NA|TRBV6-5
CASSYERGPTEAFF
TGTGCCAGCAGTTACGAAAGGGGGCCCACTGAAGCTTTCTTT
>TRBD2|TRBJ2-1|NA|TRBV12-5
CASGSNTGTTKKFF
TGTGCTAGTGGCTCTAATACCGGGACTACCAAAAAGTTCTTC
>TRBD2|TRBJ2-2|NA|TRBV5-1
CASSLTSGTSGTGELFF
TGCGCCAGCAGCTTAACCTCCGGGACTAGCGGAACCGGGGAGCTGTTTTTT
>TRBD2|TRBJ2-5|NA|TRBV12-3/TRBV12-4
CASSSTSGMTGETQYF
TGTGCCAGCAGTTCGACTAGCGGGATGACGGGAGAGACCCAGTACTTC
>TRBD2|TRBJ2-7|NA|TRBV5-6
CASSLLAGFYEQYF
TGTGCCAGCAGCTTGCTAGCGGGATTCTACGAGCAGTACTTC
>NA|TRBJ1-2|many|TRBV2
CASSEVTYGYTF
TGTGCCAGCAGTGAGGTGACTTATGGCTACACCTTC
>NA|TRBJ2-7|NA|TRBV7-9
CASSLAITEQYF
TGTGCCAGCAGCTTAGCTATCACCGAGCAGTACTTC
>TRBD2|TRBJ2-1|few|TRBV10-1
CASSAGLAGADNEQFF
TGCGCCAGCAGTGCAGGGCTAGCGGGAGCAGACAATGAGCAGTTCTTC
>TRBD2|TRBJ2-1|many|TRBV7-2
CASSYRPASGRAPSSYNEQFF
TGTGCCAGCAGCTACCGGCCGGCTAGCGGGAGAGCCCCCAGCTCCTACAATGAGCAGTTCTTC
>NA|TRBJ2-5|many|TRBV3-1
CASSQEMWGEPQETQYF
TGTGCCAGCAGCCAAGAGATGTGGGGAGAACCACAAGAGACCCAGTACTTC
>TRBD1|TRBJ1-1|many|TRBV30
CAWSKMTGVNTEAFF
TGTGCCTGGAGTAAGATGACAGGGGTGAACACTGAAGCTTTCTTT
>TRBD2|TRBJ2-1|many|TRBV7-8
CASQKVAGLNEQFF
TGTGCCAGCCAGAAGGTAGCGGGACTCAATGAGCAGTTCTTC
>NA|TRBJ2-7|few|TRBV7-9
CASSHSGFSYEQYF
TGTGCCAGCAGCCATAGCGGCTTCTCCTACGAGCAGTACTTC
>TRBD2|TRBJ2-1|NA|TRBV28
CASTSGGLAGGNEQFF
TGTGCCAGCACCTCTGGGGGGCTAGCGGGGGGCAATGAGCAGTTCTTC
>TRBD2|TRBJ2-1|NA|TRBV20-1
CSARGTSGGASPGNEQFF
TGCAGTGCTAGAGGAACTAGCGGGGGGGCCTCTCCGGGGAATGAGCAGTTCTTC
>NA|TRBJ1-2|many|TRBV5-1
CASSWEGDPDGYTF
TGCGCCAGCAGCTGGGAGGGCGACCCGGATGGCTACACCTTC
>TRBD1|TRBJ2-7|NA|TRBV11-1
CASSVGQAYEQYF
TGTGCCAGCAGCGTGGGACAGGCCTACGAGCAGTACTTC
>TRBD1|TRBJ2-7|NA|TRBV7-9
CASSPQGLREQYF
TGTGCCAGCAGCCCACAGGGGCTGCGGGAGCAGTACTTC
>NA|TRBJ2-3|NA|TRBV12-3/TRBV12-4
CASSPTSPGDTQYF
TGTGCCAGCAGCCCGACTAGTCCCGGAGATACGCAGTATTTT
>TRBD2|TRBJ2-1|NA|TRBV7-6
CASSSKKTSGPSGEQFF
TGTGCCAGCAGCTCCAAAAAGACTAGCGGACCCTCAGGGGAGCAGTTCTTC
>NA|TRBJ1-5|many|TRBV2
CASRYRAPQPQHF
TGTGCCAGCAGGTACAGGGCCCCTCAGCCCCAGCATTTT
>NA|TRBJ2-7|few|TRBV6-1
CASSWTPAFVDEQYF
TGTGCCAGCAGCTGGACCCCGGCTTTCGTCGACGAGCAGTACTTC
>NA|TRBJ1-2|NA|TRBV7-3
CASSLAGGIYGCTF
TGTGCCAGCAGCTTAGCAGGAGGGATCTATGGCTGCACCTTC
>TRBD1|TRBJ1-6|few|TRBV28
CASKAGGTENSPLHF
TGTGCCAGCAAGGCGGGTGGGACAGAAAATTCACCCCTCCACTTT
>TRBD1|TRBJ2-4|NA|TRBV2
CASSTRGFFKYF
TGTGCCAGCAGCACCAGGGGGTTTTTTAAGTACTTC